The 26 T cell receptor beta chains below all came from one sample that was sequenced in a study of CD8+CD57+ T cells in acquired aplastic anemia. The template used for profiling TCR beta VDJ and CDR3 was genomic DNA. One entry per CDR3 protein, called by TCRdb with MiXCR from the reads. The sample holds about 150,000 distinct CDR3 sequences; roughly 54% are singletons and the top ten take over 9.5%. All sequencing subjects had displayed CD8+CD57+ cell expansion on flow cytometry. The sequenced material came from sorted CD4+, CD8+, or CD8+CD57+ T cells (not recorded which) from PBMCs. The receptors were gathered from a human donor with aplastic anemia.

The chain has TRBV9 and TRBJ2-2; D unresolved. CDR1 SGDLS and CDR2 YYNGEE come from the germline V gene. V was pared by 0 bases and J by 7 bases, with 4 bases between. This CDR3 has 12 residues. The CDR3 sequence is CASSVEIGELFF. In DNA form, the CDR3 reads TGTGCCAGCAGCGTAGAAATCGGGGAGCTGTTTTTT. Based on the CDR3 plus reference TRBV9 and TRBJ2-2, the full variable domain is DSGVTQTPKHLITATGQRVTLRCSPRSGDLSVYWYQQSLDQGLQFLIQYYNGEERAKGNILERFSAQQFPDLHSELNLSSLELGDSALYFCASSVEIGELFFGEGSRLTVL.

This clonotype was detected once. CDR3 residues: CASSPRKVRYQPQHF. DNA of the CDR3: TGTGCCAGCAGCCCCCGCAAGGTGAGGTATCAGCCCCAGCATTTT. V gene TRBV9 combines with J gene TRBJ1-5; D unclear. The germline CDR1 and CDR2 sequences are SGDLS and YYNGEE. The CDR3 has 15 amino acids. Between the trimmed V and J ends, which lost 4 bases and 5 bases, there was a span of 16 bases.

This chain connects TRBV2 to TRBJ2-7; TRBD1 agrees at 10 bases. The trim removed 8 bases at V and 2 bases at J, leaving 9 bases unmatched. This CDR3 region has 15 residues. Germline CDR1 reads SNHLY; CDR2 reads FYNNEI. CDR3 sequence: CASQPGQGIAYEQYF. In DNA form, the CDR3 reads TGTGCCAGCCAGCCGGGACAGGGGATTGCCTACGAGCAGTACTTC.

This chain links TRBV7-3 with TRBJ1-2, with 9 bases aligning to TRBD1. From germline, CDR1 is SGHTA and CDR2 FQGTGA. The CDR3 is made up of 15 amino acids. Trimming at V came to 1 base and at J to 10 bases, leaving 10 bases not matched to a gene. CDR3 coding DNA: TGTGCCAGCAGCTTAAACCCGGGACAGGGAGGTGACTACACCTTC. Translated, it gives CASSLNPGQGGDYTF.

The chain recombines TRBV20-1 with TRBJ1-2; D gene unclear. CDR1 and CDR2 from the germline V gene are DFQATT and SNEGSKA (reference sequence). The CDR3 contains 11 residues. This CDR3 reads CSSGTNYGYTF. The CDR3 DNA follows: TGCAGCTCCGGGACTAACTATGGCTACACCTTC.

This clonotype was found many times. The chain links TRBV7-8 to TRBJ1-1; TRBD1 might be the D (5 bases). Germline lookup yields CDR1 SGHVS and CDR2 FQNEAQ. The CDR3 has 14 amino acids. V was cut by 5 bases and J by 4 bases, with 14 bases left in between. CDR3 loop: CASSAMGGATEAFF. CDR3 nucleotides: TGTGCCAGCAGCGCCATGGGAGGGGCCACTGAAGCTTTCTTT.

This clonotype was counted a single time. J is TRBJ2-1 and V is TRBV9; tentative D call: TRBD2 (6 bases). V shed 1 base and J shed 6 bases, with 14 bases lying between them. Germline V gene data show CDR1 as SGDLS and CDR2 as YYNGEE. The CDR3 is 15 residues long. In DNA form, the CDR3 reads TGTGCCAGCAGCGTACTAGGGCAGGGAGGCAATGAGCAGTTCTTC. Translation: CASSVLGQGGNEQFF.

The V gene is TRBV13, the J gene TRBJ2-1; D assignment may be TRBD1 or TRBD2 (5 bases each). The CDR3 length is 15 residues. V was trimmed by 1 base and J by 4 bases, leaving 11 bases between them. Germline V gives CDR1 PRHDT, CDR2 FYEKMQ (reference sequence). Written as DNA, the CDR3 is TGTGCCAGCAGCTTAGCGGGACGAGGTTACAATGAGCAGTTCTTC. Translated: CASSLAGRGYNEQFF.

Points on this clonotype: This may come from a read error, since a much larger clone is one base off. V and J are TRBV12-3 or TRBV12-4 and TRBJ2-3, with TRBD1 matching over 9 bases. The V segment lost 2 bases and the J segment 3 bases; nucleotides outside the gene matches: 6. The CDR3 loop spans 16 amino acids. The CDR3 DNA reads TGTGCCAGCAGTTTAATCGGACAGGGGCCTACAGATACGCAGTATTTT. Translation: CASSLIGQGPTDTQYF.

Ten or more counts support this clonotype. The chain combines TRBV5-5 with TRBJ2-2, with D uncertain. Trimming stripped 2 bases from V and 3 bases from J, with 11 bases between. The CDR3 spans 15 residues. Germline assignment: CDR1 SGHKS and CDR2 YYEKEE (reference sequence). CDR3 nucleotide sequence: TGTGCCAGCAGCTTAAGGCAGCAGTACACCGGGGAGCTGTTTTTT. Its translation: CASSLRQQYTGELFF. Looking up the rest from reference TRBV5-5 and TRBJ2-2 gives the full variable domain: DAGVTQSPTHLIKTRGQQVTLRCSPISGHKSVSWYQQVLGQGPQFIFQYYEKEERGRGNFPDRFSARQFPNYSSELNVNALLLGDSALYLCASSLRQQYTGELFFGEGSRLTVL.

The genes are TRBV20-1 and TRBJ2-1; 9 positions match TRBD2. Germline V gene data show CDR1 as DFQATT and CDR2 as SNEGSKA (reference sequence). The CDR3 is 15 amino acids. The V and J ends lost 1 base and 12 bases, in that order; junction bases with no gene match: 13. CDR3 in amino acids: CSARAGLAGTLVQFF. CDR3 nucleotide sequence: TGCAGTGCTAGAGCGGGCCTAGCGGGGACTTTAGTGCAGTTCTTC.

The J gene is TRBJ1-2, the V gene TRBV19, with a tentative D call TRBD1 (5 bases). Germline V gives CDR1 LNHDA, CDR2 SQIVND (reference sequence). V lost 3 bases to trimming and J lost 8 bases, with 13 bases between them. The length of the CDR3 is 13 residues. DNA for the CDR3: TGTGCCAGTAGTATGGACACATTAGGGGGCTACACCTTC. Residues: CASSMDTLGGYTF.

The gene calls are TRBV10-3 and TRBJ2-1; the D gene could be TRBD1 or TRBD2 (5 bases each). The germline CDR1 and CDR2 sequences are ENHRY and SYGVKD. The CDR3 sequence is 15 residues long. The V end was cut by 3 bases, the J end by 5 bases, with 14 bases between. In DNA, the CDR3 is TGTGCCATCAGTGAAAAACTAGGGGACCACAATGAGCAGTTCTTC. Protein: CAISEKLGDHNEQFF.

In its sample, this clonotype was seen a few times. The chain has TRBV2 and TRBJ2-3; D not resolved. CDR3 length: 13 residues. The germline V gene encodes CDR1 SNHLY and CDR2 FYNNEI. V lost 8 bases and J 0 bases, leaving 9 bases between the germline ends. The CDR3 region is CASRVRSTDTQYF. The CDR3 DNA is TGTGCCAGCCGCGTCAGAAGCACAGATACGCAGTATTTT.

The CDR3: CSVGGGSITDTQYF. In nucleotides, the CDR3 is TGCAGCGTTGGTGGCGGGAGCATCACAGATACGCAGTATTTT. This chain uses TRBV29-1 with TRBJ2-3; 7 bases match TRBD2. Germline CDR1 and CDR2: SQVTM and ANQGSEA. The CDR3 extends over 14 amino acids. V gave up 4 bases and J gave up 2 bases; unmatched junction bases: 6.

Comment on this clonotype: An end of the junction differs from the germline gene, which may be a read error. V is TRBV10-3 and J is TRBJ1-1, with a possible D match to TRBD1 (6 bases). CDR1 is ENHRY, CDR2 SYGVKD, per germline. This CDR3 has 16 amino acids. The CDR3 loop reads CAVSDGGTGMNTEAFF. CDR3 DNA sequence: TGTGCCGTCAGCGATGGGGGTACAGGGATGAACACTGAAGCTTTCTTT.

This clonotype was recorded many times. The chain employs TRBV6-2 or TRBV6-3 and TRBJ2-7; 7 bases align to TRBD1. The CDR3 runs to 13 residues. J was trimmed by 3 bases and V by 5 bases; bases with no gene match: 4. Germline V gene sequence: CDR1 MNHEY, CDR2 SVGEGT. In DNA form, the CDR3 reads TGTGCCAGCAGTACCCGGGACAGCTACGAGCAGTACTTC. Amino acid sequence: CASSTRDSYEQYF.

The genes are TRBV10-2 and TRBJ1-2; D is unclear. Germline V gene data show CDR1 as WSHSY and CDR2 as SAAADI. V shed 3 bases and J shed 8 bases, with 16 bases lying between them. CDR3 size: 14 residues. The CDR3 DNA reads as TGCGCCAGCAGTGACGAGGGTTGGGTTAGCGGCTACACCTTC. It translates to CASSDEGWVSGYTF.

This clonotype has a count of ten or more. V usage is TRBV9 and J usage is TRBJ1-2; 7 positions match TRBD1. J was trimmed by 4 bases and V by 7 bases; bases with no gene match: 4. The CDR3 totals 12 residues. From germline, CDR1 is SGDLS and CDR2 YYNGEE. The CDR3 bases are TGTGCCAGCCGAGACAGGGTCTATGGCTACACCTTC. This gives the protein CASRDRVYGYTF.

The chain recombines TRBV24-1 with TRBJ2-7; 14 nucleotides match TRBD2. The germline V gene has CDR1 KGHDR and CDR2 SFDVKD. With 9 bases clipped from V and 4 bases from J, the junction kept 4 bases outside the gene matches. This CDR3 is built from 14 residues. The CDR3 sequence: CATATSGRAYEQYF. In DNA form, the CDR3 reads TGTGCCACCGCGACTAGCGGGAGGGCTTACGAGCAGTACTTC.

The chain is built from TRBV11-1 and TRBJ2-7, with D tentatively TRBD1 or TRBD2 (6 bases each). The CDR3 has 16 amino acids. Per the germline V gene, CDR1 is SGHAT and CDR2 is FQDESV (reference sequence). Trimming cost V 0 bases and J 3 bases, with 15 bases left between them. CDR3 nucleotide sequence: TGTGCCAGCAGCTTAGCCGTAGGGGGGCATGGCTACGAGCAGTACTTC. Translated: CASSLAVGGHGYEQYF.

Comment on this clonotype: A much larger clone sits a single nucleotide away, making a read error possible. The CDR3 here is CASLLDRGLGEQFF. Here the CDR3 DNA reads TGTGCCAGTCTCCTGGACAGGGGGCTCGGTGAGCAGTTCTTC. The chain carries TRBV11-1 and TRBJ2-1; 11 nucleotides align to TRBD1. Germline V gene lookup returns CDR1 SGHAT and CDR2 FQDESV (reference sequence). The CDR3 length is 14 residues. V lost 9 bases, J lost 9 bases, and 10 bases stayed unmatched. Using reference TRBV11-1 and TRBJ2-1 for the parts outside the CDR3, the full variable domain is EAEVAQSPRYKITEKSQAVAFWCDPISGHATLYWYRQILGQGPELLVQFQDESVVDDSQLPKDRFSAERLKGVDSTLKIQPAELGDSAMYLCASLLDRGLGEQFFGPGTRLTVL.

The chain couples TRBV10-3 to TRBJ1-2, with D uncertain. V gave up 6 bases and J gave up 6 bases, with 11 bases separating them. Germline V gives CDR1 ENHRY, CDR2 SYGVKD. The CDR3 is made up of 12 amino acids. The chain's CDR3 is CAISLTFDGYTF. The CDR3 DNA follows: TGTGCCATCAGCCTAACGTTTGATGGCTACACCTTC.

This clonotype showed up just a few times. J is TRBJ1-5 and V is TRBV15; 7 bases agree with TRBD1. CDR1 is LNHNV and CDR2 is YYDKDF in the germline V gene (reference sequence). V was clipped by 4 bases and J by 6 bases; unmatched bases: 12. This CDR3 contains 16 residues. CDR3 DNA: TGTGCCACCAGCAAAAGAGGACAGGAAGGGTTTCAGCCCCAGCATTTT. Residues: CATSKRGQEGFQPQHF.

The chain combines TRBV12-3 or TRBV12-4 with TRBJ2-7; D gene uncertain. The CDR3 has 15 amino acids. Trimming pared 8 bases from V and 0 bases from J, leaving 17 bases between. The CDR3 DNA sequence: TGTGCCAGCCTAGACCCGAGGCAGATCTCCTACGAGCAGTACTTC. Protein: CASLDPRQISYEQYF.

The chain has TRBV20-1 and TRBJ1-1; TRBD1 aligns across 10 bases. There are 16 residues in the CDR3. CDR1 is DFQATT and CDR2 is SNEGSKA in the germline V gene (reference sequence). V was pared by 0 bases and J by 3 bases, with 7 bases of the junction left unmatched. The CDR3 DNA follows: TGCAGTGCTAGAGATCTCTGGGACAGGGGCGACACTGAAGCTTTCTTT. This translates into CSARDLWDRGDTEAFF.